This T cell receptor (beta chain) derives from a study of T cell responses to AZD1222 COVID-19 vaccine. Study-level points and caveats: Most donors were white British and more were female, and clonal diversity was possibly underestimated. Compared with day 0, the breadth and depth of the Spike-specific TCR repertoire rose significantly after two doses of AZD1222.

This table comes from immunoSEQ multiplex PCR, and its TCRdb copy is limited to in-frame clones, with some not included. Among about 150,000 clones listed, roughly 90% were seen once. About this clone: Its antigen is undetermined.

The germline V gene encodes CDR1 SGHDT and CDR2 YYEEEE. This CDR3 is built from 15 residues. With 3 bases clipped from V and 9 bases from J, the junction kept 11 bases outside the gene matches. The sample consisted of peripheral blood, taken 28 days after the second AZD1222 dose. The receptor was isolated from an adult who received the AZD1222 COVID-19 vaccine. The chain recombines TRBV5-6 with TRBJ1-5, with 8 bases that match TRBD1. In DNA form, the CDR3 reads TGTGCCAGCAGCTACGGGACAGGATGGGATCGGCCCCAGCATTTT. It specifies CASSYGTGWDRPQHF. Supplemented by reference TRBV5-6 and TRBJ1-5, the full variable domain reads DAGVTQSPTHLIKTRGQQVTLRCSPKSGHDTVSWYQQALGQGPQFIFQYYEEEERQRGNFPDRFSGHQFPNYSSELNVNALLLGDSALYLCASSYGTGWDRPQHFGDGTRLSIL.